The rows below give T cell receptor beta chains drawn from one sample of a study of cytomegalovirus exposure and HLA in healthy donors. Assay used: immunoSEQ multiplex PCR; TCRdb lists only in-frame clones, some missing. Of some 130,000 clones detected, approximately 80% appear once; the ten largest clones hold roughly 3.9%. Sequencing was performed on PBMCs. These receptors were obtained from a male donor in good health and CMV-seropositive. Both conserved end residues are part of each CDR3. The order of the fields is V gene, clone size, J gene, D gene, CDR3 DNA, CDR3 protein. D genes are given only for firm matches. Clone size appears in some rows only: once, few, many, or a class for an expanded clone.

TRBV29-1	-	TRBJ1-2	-	TGCAGCGGACAGGAAGATTATGGCTACACCTTC	CSGQEDYGYTF
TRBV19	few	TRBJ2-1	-	TGTGCCAGTAGTGTTCAGGGGCTAAACTACAATGAGCAGTTCTTC	CASSVQGLNYNEQFF
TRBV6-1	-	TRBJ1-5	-	TGTGCCAGCAGTACGAACGAGGATCAGCCCCAGCATTTT	CASSTNEDQPQHF
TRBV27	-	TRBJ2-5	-	TGTGCCAGCAGTCCCGGGGTCAGAGTGGAGACCCAGTACTTC	CASSPGVRVETQYF
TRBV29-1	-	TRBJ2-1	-	TGCAGCGTTGATGGGCCCGCGGAGCAGTTCTTC	CSVDGPAEQFF
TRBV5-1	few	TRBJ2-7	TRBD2	TGCGCCAGCAGCGAGGGACTAGCGGGTTACGAGCAGTACTTC	CASSEGLAGYEQYF
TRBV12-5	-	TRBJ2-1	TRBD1	TGTGCTAGTGGCCCATTACAGGGGGCGCAGTTCTTC	CASGPLQGAQFF
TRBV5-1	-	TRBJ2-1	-	TGCGCCAGCACTTTTGGGGCGCAGGACCGATACAATGAGCAGTTCTTC	CASTFGAQDRYNEQFF
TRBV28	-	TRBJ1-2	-	TGTGCCAGCAGGGGAGGTGGACGGCCTGGCTATGGCTACACCTTC	CASRGGGRPGYGYTF
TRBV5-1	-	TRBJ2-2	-	TGCGCCAGCAGCTCACGGACAGAACCCTCGAACACCGGGGAGCTGTTTTTT	CASSSRTEPSNTGELFF
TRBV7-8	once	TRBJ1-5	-	TGTGCCAGCAGCAAAGACAGTCCCCGTTTTCAGCCCCAGCATTTT	CASSKDSPRFQPQHF
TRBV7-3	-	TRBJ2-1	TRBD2	TGTGCCAGCAGCTTAGGGCTAGCGGCCAACGAGCAGTTCTTC	CASSLGLAANEQFF
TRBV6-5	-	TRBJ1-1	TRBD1	TGTGCCAGCAGTCCTCGGACAGGGGGCAGGACTGAAGCTTTCTTT	CASSPRTGGRTEAFF
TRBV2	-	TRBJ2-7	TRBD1	TGTGCCAGCAGCAAACCGGGACAGGAATCCTACGAGCAGTACTTC	CASSKPGQESYEQYF
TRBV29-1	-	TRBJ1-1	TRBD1	TGCAGCGTTGAAGGGACAGGATTGAACACTGAAGCTTTCTTT	CSVEGTGLNTEAFF
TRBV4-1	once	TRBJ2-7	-	TGCGCCAGCAGCCAAGAAATGGGACAAACCTACGAGCAGTACTTC	CASSQEMGQTYEQYF
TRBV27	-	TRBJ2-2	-	TGTGCCAGCATACCTTGGGAGTGGAGCACCGGGGAGCTGTTTTTT	CASIPWEWSTGELFF
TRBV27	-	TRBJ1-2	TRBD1	TGTGCCAGCAGTTCGACAGGGTGGAATGCTCTAGACTATGGCTACACCTTC	CASSSTGWNALDYGYTF
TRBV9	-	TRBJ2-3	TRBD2	TGTGCCAGCAGCGTAGCCGCGGGAGGACCCACAGATACGCAGTATTTT	CASSVAAGGPTDTQYF
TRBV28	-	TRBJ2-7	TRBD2	TGTGCCAGCAGTTTGCCGAGCGGGAGGCACTACGAGCAGTACTTC	CASSLPSGRHYEQYF
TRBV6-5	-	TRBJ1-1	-	TGTGCCAGCAGTGAGTCTCAGGGGTACACTGAAGCTTTCTTT	CASSESQGYTEAFF
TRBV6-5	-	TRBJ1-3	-	TGTGCCAGCAGCTTTGACAGATCCTCTGGAAACACCATATATTTT	CASSFDRSSGNTIYF
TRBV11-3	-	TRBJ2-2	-	TGTGCCAGCAGCTTGGGGAGAAGGGCCGGGGAGCTGTTTTTT	CASSLGRRAGELFF
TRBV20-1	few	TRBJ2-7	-	TGCAGTGCTAGAGCCAGGGACGAGCAGTACTTC	CSARARDEQYF
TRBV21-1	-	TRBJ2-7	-	TGTGCCAGCAGTATGAGGGCTAGAGGGGGGGCAGGGAACGAGCAGTACTTC	CASSMRARGGAGNEQYF
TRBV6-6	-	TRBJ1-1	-	TGTGCCAGCAGTTACTCCGGGGAAGGAGCTTTCTTT	CASSYSGEGAFF
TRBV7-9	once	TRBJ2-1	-	TGTTCCAGCAGCTTAAACCTGGCGGCTAGGTACAATGAGCAGTTCTTC	CSSSLNLAARYNEQFF
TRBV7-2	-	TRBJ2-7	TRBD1	TGTGCCAGCAGCCCTCAGGGGGCGGGAATCTCCTACGAGCAGTACTTC	CASSPQGAGISYEQYF
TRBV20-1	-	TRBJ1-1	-	TGCAGTGCTAGGGAGGGCGTTGAAGCTTTCTTT	CSAREGVEAFF
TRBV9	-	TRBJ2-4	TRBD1	TGTGCCAGCAGCGTAGACTCACTAGGGGACAGTCAGTACTTC	CASSVDSLGDSQYF
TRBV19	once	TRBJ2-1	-	TGTGCCAGTAGTACCGCCCTGAGCTCCTACAATGAGCAGTTCTTC	CASSTALSSYNEQFF
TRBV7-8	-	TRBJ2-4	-	TGTGCCAGCACCTTGCCGCCGGGTAGTCAGTACTTC	CASTLPPGSQYF
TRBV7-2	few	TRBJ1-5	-	TGTGCCAGCAGCTCAACCCAGGGGAATCAGCCCCAGCATTTT	CASSSTQGNQPQHF
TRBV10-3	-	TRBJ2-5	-	TGTGCCATCAGAGGCCCTGACAGTCAAGAGACCCAGTACTTC	CAIRGPDSQETQYF
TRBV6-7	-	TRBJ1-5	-	TGTGCCAGCAGTTACTCGCCTGGACAGTCTCGCGGGTTATGGAATCAGCCCCAGCATTTT	CASSYSPGQSRGLWNQPQHF
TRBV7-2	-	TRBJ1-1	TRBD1	TGTGCCAGCAGCTTGGGGGGACAGCCTGAAGCTTTCTTT	CASSLGGQPEAFF
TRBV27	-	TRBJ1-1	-	TGTGCCAGCAGTTTAGGGTGGGCCGGGAGGTCTGAAGCTTTCTTT	CASSLGWAGRSEAFF
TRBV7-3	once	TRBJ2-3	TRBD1	TGTGCCAGCACATCGACAGGGGGAGATACGCAGTATTTT	CASTSTGGDTQYF
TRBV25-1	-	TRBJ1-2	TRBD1	TGTGCCAGCACTCCAGGGACAGGTGGCTACACCTTC	CASTPGTGGYTF
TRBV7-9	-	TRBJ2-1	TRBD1	TGTGCCAGCAGCGGGGGGCCCGGGACAGGGGGCTTCTATGAGCAGTTCTTC	CASSGGPGTGGFYEQFF
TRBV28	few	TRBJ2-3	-	TGTGCCAGCGGGCAGGTTGATACGCAGTATTTT	CASGQVDTQYF
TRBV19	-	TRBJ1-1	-	TGTGCCAGTAAAATACACCTTTCAACCATGAACACTGAAGCTTTCTTT	CASKIHLSTMNTEAFF
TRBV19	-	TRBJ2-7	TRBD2	TGTGCCAGTAGTATAGATGCCCTAGCGGGGGAGTGGTACGAGCAGTACTTC	CASSIDALAGEWYEQYF
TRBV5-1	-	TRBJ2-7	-	TGCGCCAGCAGCTTGGCCGGGACAAACTCCTACGAGCAGTACTTC	CASSLAGTNSYEQYF
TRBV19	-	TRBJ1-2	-	TGTGCCAGTAGTAGAGAGACAGGCCCTAACTATGGCTACACCTTC	CASSRETGPNYGYTF
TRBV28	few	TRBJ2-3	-	TGTGCCAGCAGTTTAGCGTCGGTAGATACGCAGTATTTT	CASSLASVDTQYF
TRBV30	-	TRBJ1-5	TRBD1	TGTGCCTGGGGGACAGGGGCAAGACGTCAGCCCCAGCATTTT	CAWGTGARRQPQHF
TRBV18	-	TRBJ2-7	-	TGTGCCAGCTCACCCCTTGTAGCCGCCCCTTACGAGCAGTACTTC	CASSPLVAAPYEQYF
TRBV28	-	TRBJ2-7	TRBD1	TGTGCCAGCAGTCAGAGGACAGGTCTCTCCTACGAGCAGTACTTC	CASSQRTGLSYEQYF
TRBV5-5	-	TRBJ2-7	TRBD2	TGTGCCAGCAGCTTGGGACTAGCGGGAGTATGGTACGAGCAGTACTTC	CASSLGLAGVWYEQYF
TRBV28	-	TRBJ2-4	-	TGTGCCAGCAGTCATATCGGCTCTGGGCTAGCAATAGCCAAAAACATTCAGTACTTC	CASSHIGSGLAIAKNIQYF
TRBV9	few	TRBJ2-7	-	TGTGCCAGCAGCACCACTAGTTCTCCCTACGAGCAGTACTTC	CASSTTSSPYEQYF
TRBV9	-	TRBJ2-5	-	TGTGCCAGCAGCGTAGGGGGATTGGGGGGGGCAGAGACCCAGTACTTC	CASSVGGLGGAETQYF
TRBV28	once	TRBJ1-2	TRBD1	TGTGCCAGCAGGGGGGGACAGGGCGCCTATGGCTACACCTTC	CASRGGQGAYGYTF